This TCR beta chain was captured by sequencing in a study of cytomegalovirus exposure and HLA in healthy donors. Regarding the study as a whole: Investigators reported approximately 150 TCR beta chains as tied to cytomegalovirus. Earlier analysis yielded a pattern in which most TCR beta V segments were productive about 87% or about 30% of the time. HLA restriction was apparent for most CMV-associated TCR beta chains in a later analysis.

Worth noting for this clone: Its antigen remains unknown.

The PCR had 60 Vbeta and 13 Jbeta primers. Profiled with immunoSEQ multiplex PCR; TCRdb holds only in-frame clones, not every one. The sample has fewer than 150,000 clones; about 76% are singletons. Sequenced material: PBMCs. This clonotype was sampled from a man between 18 and 35 years old in good health and CMV-seronegative.

Written as DNA, the CDR3 is TGTGCCAGCAGCTTAGAGGCGGCTGGGGCCAACGTCCTGACTTTC. It translates to CASSLEAAGANVLTF. The chain uses TRBV7-2 and TRBJ2-6; D not resolved. Per germline, CDR1 SGHTA and CDR2 FQGNSA. This CDR3 has 15 residues. V was cut by 1 base and J by 2 bases, with 6 bases left in between.